A single T cell receptor (beta chain) is shown here with its context. Antigen: not known. Profiled with immunoSEQ multiplex PCR; TCRdb holds only in-frame clones, not every one. The data hold 150,000 to 200,000 clones, with roughly 90% observed a single time. These data are taken from a study of T cell responses to AZD1222 COVID-19 vaccine. Whole-study results and caveats: White British people made up most donors, females outnumbered males, and clonal diversity was possibly underestimated.

The source of this sequence is an adult who received the AZD1222 COVID-19 vaccine. The starting material was peripheral blood, obtained 28 days after the second AZD1222 dose.

CDR3 sequence: CASLRNTNEKLFF. CDR3 coding DNA: TGTGCCAGCCTCAGAAATACAAATGAAAAACTGTTTTTT. The chain recombines TRBV6-5 with TRBJ1-4, with D uncertain. The CDR3 covers 13 residues. Germline V CDR1 and CDR2: MNHEY, SVGAGI. The V end was cut by 8 bases, the J end by 5 bases, with 12 bases between.